The source of this T cell receptor (beta chain) is a study of blood T cell repertoires in COVID-19. Study context: The cDNA or gDNA used as material had been derived from T cells, B-cell-depleted T cells, or PBMCs.

The CDR3 runs 14 residues. The germline V gene has CDR1 SGHRS and CDR2 YFSETQ. The germline V and J ends were trimmed by 0 bases and 10 bases, with 16 bases remaining between them. Assay used: immunoSEQ multiplex PCR; TCRdb lists only in-frame clones, some missing. The data contain about 240,000 clones, approximately 90% of them singletons. The TCR comes from a woman aged 30 to 39 who had recovered from COVID-19. The sample taken for sequencing was PBMCs or T cells enriched from blood (not recorded which). This chain connects TRBV5-1 to TRBJ1-2, with no clear D. CDR3 coding DNA: TGCGCCAGCAGCTTGGACAAAGTCAACGATGACTACACCTTC. Translation gives CASSLDKVNDDYTF.